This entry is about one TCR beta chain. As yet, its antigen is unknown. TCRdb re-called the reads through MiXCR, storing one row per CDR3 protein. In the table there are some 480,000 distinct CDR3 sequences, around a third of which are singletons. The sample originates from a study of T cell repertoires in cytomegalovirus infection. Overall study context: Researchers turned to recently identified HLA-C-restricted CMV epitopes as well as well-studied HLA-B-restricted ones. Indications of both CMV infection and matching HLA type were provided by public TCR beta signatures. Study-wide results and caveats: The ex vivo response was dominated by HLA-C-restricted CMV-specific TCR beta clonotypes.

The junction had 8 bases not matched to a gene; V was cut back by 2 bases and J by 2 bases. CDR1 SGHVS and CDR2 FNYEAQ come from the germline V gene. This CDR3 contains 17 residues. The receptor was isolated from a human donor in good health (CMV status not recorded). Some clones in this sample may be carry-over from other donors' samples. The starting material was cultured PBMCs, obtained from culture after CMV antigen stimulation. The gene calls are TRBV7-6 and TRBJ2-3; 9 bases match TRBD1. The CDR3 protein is CASSLRLGTGNTDTQYF. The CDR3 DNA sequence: TGTGCCAGCAGCTTAAGGTTGGGGACAGGGAACACAGATACGCAGTATTTT.